This TCR beta chain was identified during a study of identical twins. The study, taken as a whole, reports: Compared with models, monozygotic twins showed more out-of-frame TCR alpha sharing. Analyses of zero insertions could, in part, be confounded by invariant MAIT and iNKT cells. Weaker excess sharing between twins was seen in beta out-of-frame sequences.

One entry per CDR3 protein results from TCRdb running MiXCR on the 5' RACE reads. The sample shows 430,000 or so distinct CDR3 sequences, 20% to 25% of them seen only once. This CDR3 spans 13 amino acids. V was trimmed by 10 bases and J by 2 bases, leaving 13 bases between them. Germline V gene data show CDR1 as SGDLS and CDR2 as YYNGEE. This clonotype was seen many times. The antigen is not known. The data also belong to a second study, concerning T cells expressing NK-cell markers. Per that study: Seven HCMV-seropositive donors and one seronegative donor made up the eight sequenced donors.

The chain has TRBV9 and TRBJ2-4; D possibly corresponds to TRBD2 (6 bases). The sequence came from a woman under 30 in good health. The sample taken for sequencing was CD4+ T cells sorted from blood. This chain's CDR3 is CAAGGNPKNIQYF. The DNA of the CDR3 is TGTGCCGCTGGAGGGAACCCCAAAAACATTCAGTACTTC.